This T cell receptor (beta chain) was recovered during a study of beta chain features in type 1 diabetes. General study points: When Type 1 diabetes patients were examined, their TCRB CDR3s proved moderately but significantly shorter in all four CD4+ subsets.

CDR1 is GTSNPN and CDR2 is SVGIG in the germline V gene (reference sequence). Trimming pared 5 bases from V and 2 bases from J, leaving 10 bases between. This CDR3 has 12 amino acids. A remark on this clone: Its antigen is not identified.

As every portion of the isolated RNA was reverse transcribed, the sequencing read expressed TCRB transcripts. Only in-frame clones appear in the TCRdb table, and some are missing; sequencing was by immunoSEQ multiplex PCR. The sample includes 200,000 to 300,000 clones, about 71% of them seen just once. This TCR was sampled from a man aged 25 to 45 in good health. The gene calls are TRBV30 and TRBJ2-7; maybe TRBD1 (5 bases). Sequenced material: naive CD4+ T cells from blood. CDR3 DNA sequence: TGTGCCTGGGCCCCAGGGACCTACGAGCAGTACTTC. Translation gives CAWAPGTYEQYF. Full variable domain (rest looked up from reference TRBV30 and TRBJ2-7): SQTIHQWPATLVQPVGSPLSLECTVEGTSNPNLYWYRQAAGRGLQLLFYSVGIGQISSEVPQNLSASRPQDRQFILSSKKLLLSDSGFYLCAWAPGTYEQYFGPGTRLTVT.